This T cell receptor beta chain was identified in a study of blood T cell repertoires in COVID-19. As for the study in general: The United States, Italy and Spain supplied acute and convalescent COVID-19 samples. PBMCs, B-cell-depleted T cells, or T cells were the source of the cDNA or gDNA that made up the material.

The CDR3 covers 15 residues. Germline V CDR1 and CDR2: SGHNT, YYREEE (reference sequence). V lost 0 bases and J 7 bases, leaving 14 bases between the germline ends. Under the authors' procedure: Quantification of nucleated cells was approximated via reference gene primer amplification. TCRdb keeps only in-frame clones here, not all; method: immunoSEQ multiplex PCR. V and J calls and clone size are those listed in that table; D and trimming were worked out from the DNA. In the table there are under 200,000 clones, around 90% of which are singletons. A Seattle source enrolled patients during active infection and followed them longitudinally.

The sequencing input was peripheral blood. The chain recombines TRBV5-4 with TRBJ2-1; D uncertain. The source of this sequence is a man between 60 and 75 years old with COVID-19, enrolled during active disease. CDR3 sequence: CASSLGLQSGNEQFF. The DNA for the CDR3 is TGTGCCAGCAGCTTGGGACTTCAATCTGGGAATGAGCAGTTCTTC.